The T cell receptor (beta chain) described here comes from a study of beta chain features in type 1 diabetes. The study, taken as a whole, reports: Type 1 diabetes patients had TCRB CDR3s that were shorter (moderately but significantly so) in all four CD4+ subsets.

A word on this clone: Its target is not known.

The sequenced template was cDNA made from the entire isolated RNA. TCRdb keeps only in-frame clones here, not all; method: immunoSEQ multiplex PCR. The sample lists hundreds of thousands of clones, approximately 15% occurring once. With 0 bases removed from V and 7 bases from J, the gap between germline ends came to 7 bases. CDR1 WNHNN and CDR2 SYGVQD come from the germline V gene (reference sequence). The CDR3 totals 13 residues. The TCR was taken from a man aged 18 to 30 with type 1 diabetes. Sequenced: naive CD4+ T cells from blood. This chain uses TRBV10-1 with TRBJ1-5; D uncertain. The CDR3 DNA reads as TGCGCCAGCAGTGAGTCGATGGGCCAGCCCCAGCATTTT. Its translation: CASSESMGQPQHF.